The 5 T cell receptor beta chains in this list originate from one sample, sequenced in a study of cytomegalovirus exposure and HLA in healthy donors. Amplification used 60 Vbeta primers and 13 Jbeta primers. Only in-frame clones appear in the TCRdb table, and some are missing; sequencing was by immunoSEQ multiplex PCR. The table records approximately 90,000 clones, less than 10% of them present only once. Sequenced material: PBMCs. These receptors were taken from a man aged 50 to 59 in good health and CMV-seronegative.

The chain is built from TRBV6-4 and TRBJ1-4, with TRBD1 matching 7 bases. V was clipped by 0 bases and J by 7 bases; unmatched bases: 8. Germline CDR1 is MRHNA and CDR2 is SNTAGT. This CDR3 has 16 residues. The CDR3 sequence is CASSDSRGRRGEKLFF. CDR3 nucleotides: TGTGCCAGCAGTGACTCCAGGGGGAGGCGGGGTGAAAAACTGTTTTTT.

This clone was counted between two and nine times. The V call is TRBV5-6, the J call TRBJ1-6; 8 positions match TRBD1. This CDR3 spans 17 amino acids. Per the germline V gene, CDR1 is SGHDT and CDR2 is YYEEEE. The V gene end was trimmed by 0 bases and the J gene end by 6 bases; junction bases not matched to a gene: 8. The CDR3 region is CASSLGTGKLSNSPLHF. As DNA, the CDR3 is TGTGCCAGCAGCTTGGGGACAGGGAAACTTTCTAATTCACCCCTCCACTTT. Based on the CDR3 plus reference TRBV5-6 and TRBJ1-6, the full variable domain is DAGVTQSPTHLIKTRGQQVTLRCSPKSGHDTVSWYQQALGQGPQFIFQYYEEEERQRGNFPDRFSGHQFPNYSSELNVNALLLGDSALYLCASSLGTGKLSNSPLHFGNGTRLTVT.

This clone was seen a few times. The chain carries TRBV9 and TRBJ1-1; D is unresolved. The germline V gene has CDR1 SGDLS and CDR2 YYNGEE. CDR3 length: 15 residues. Trimming pared 1 base from V and 1 base from J, leaving 11 bases between. CDR3 in amino acids: CASSVSPGGNTEAFF. For the CDR3, the DNA is TGTGCCAGCAGCGTATCCCCCGGCGGGAACACTGAAGCTTTCTTT.

This clone was detected only a few times. The chain carries TRBV18 and TRBJ2-3; 10 bases line up with TRBD1. Germline lookup yields CDR1 KGHSH and CDR2 LQKENI. The trim removed 8 bases at V and 4 bases at J, leaving 9 bases unmatched. The CDR3 has 15 residues. The CDR3 here is CASTTRDRGADTQYF. The CDR3 bases are TGTGCCAGCACCACTCGGGACAGGGGCGCAGATACGCAGTATTTT.

The rearrangement uses TRBV2 and TRBJ2-7; D remains unclear. Trimming took off 4 bases at V and 2 bases at J, with 9 bases between the two ends. Germline CDR1 is SNHLY and CDR2 is FYNNEI. This CDR3 has 13 amino acids. In nucleotides, the CDR3 is TGTGCCAGCAGTGGGGCATTAACCTACGAGCAGTACTTC. It specifies CASSGALTYEQYF.